This T cell receptor (beta chain) originates from a study of somatic mutations in cytotoxic T cells in rheumatoid arthritis (dated by TCRdb to 2016 to 2017). Regarding the research as a whole: Right after diagnosis and prior to the start of any treatment, more than 25 ml EDTA of peripheral blood was drawn from patients. The median ages of the patient and control groups were essentially identical. Some V beta antibody-stained T-cell populations were flow-sorted on a FACSAria II or Sony SH800 at nearly 100% purity, and sorted V beta1+ cells also underwent TCRB sequencing. To characterize clonality, the study used TCRB deep sequencing while asking whether somatic mutations are carried by expanded CD8+ T-cell clones in newly diagnosed, untreated rheumatoid arthritis. A total of 65 rheumatoid arthritis patients and about 20 healthy controls underwent TCRB deep sequencing.

Findings and caveats that apply to the study as a whole: The slight TRBV07 underrepresentation in patients was not adjusted for multiple comparisons. In about an eighth of the roughly 60 patients the largest CD8+ clone exceeded 20% of CD8+ cells, and several identical CD8+ TCRB sequences were shared between blood and synovial fluid. An increase of CD8+ clonality with age was seen in patients (Spearman r ≈ 0.5) but not in healthy controls. The antigen targets of the expanded CD8+ clones were unknown, and absence from virus-specific databases did not rule out viral specificity. CD8+ T-cell clonality in rheumatoid arthritis patients was not significantly different from that in age-matched healthy controls.

As concerns this clone: Its antigen is not yet known. Within one base of it there is no much larger clone, and no base qualities were kept.

Sequencing of TCRB CDR3 was done on genomic DNA with the immunoSEQ assay. Per the source publication's procedure: Patient CD8+ clones larger than 1% were compared against published virus-specific TCRB sequences, and only a few matched. The analyses included only productive TCRB rearrangements. A clone was defined by a unique TCRB CDR3 sequence, and clonality was computed as a productive clonality index based on Shannon entropy. To calculate repertoire overlap between two samples, the template counts of each clone were considered relative to each sample's total templates. V-gene usage from TCRB sequencing and V-gene usage measured by flow cytometry were correlated (Spearman r of about 0.61). TCRdb mirrors the immuneACCESS table, restricted to in-frame sequences. Some clones are absent from its copies; in checked studies, under half trace to an unresolved V gene, and the reason for the others is unknown. V, J and clone size derive from that table, while D and trimming were established from the DNA sequence. Recorded for this sample are about 17,000 clones; 60% to 85% of them occurred a single time. The leading ten clones occupy 4.5% to 5.5% of the sample.

CD4+ and CD8+ cells were isolated by positive magnetic bead selection on an AutoMACS, and purity was checked by flow cytometry. A TCR V beta antibody panel was used in flow cytometry to screen first for clonal expansions, which were then characterized by TCRB deep sequencing of sorted CD8+ fractions. Peripheral blood mononuclear cells were isolated by Ficoll-Paque PLUS density gradient separation. DNA from CD4-enriched, CD8-enriched or PBMC samples was extracted using Nucleospin Tissue or Tissue XS kits and then quantified on a Qubit 2.0 fluorometer. The trim is 0 bases for V and 5 bases for J, with a gap of 18 bases between the germline ends. The CDR3 measures 16 amino acids from cysteine to phenylalanine. The entry retains the CDR3 DNA only, 48 bases that are in frame from base 1. For CDR1 and CDR2, the germline V gene lists SGHDT and YYEEEE.

The rearrangement combines TRBV5-6 with TRBJ2-7; perhaps TRBD2 is the D gene, with 6 bases matching. The sample taken for sequencing was CD8+ T cells sorted from blood. The TCR sequence derives from an adult with rheumatoid arthritis. Here is the DNA: TGTGCCAGCAGCTTGGTGGGGACCGGCGGGGCAAACGAGCAGTACTTC. Protein translation: CASSLVGTGGANEQYF.